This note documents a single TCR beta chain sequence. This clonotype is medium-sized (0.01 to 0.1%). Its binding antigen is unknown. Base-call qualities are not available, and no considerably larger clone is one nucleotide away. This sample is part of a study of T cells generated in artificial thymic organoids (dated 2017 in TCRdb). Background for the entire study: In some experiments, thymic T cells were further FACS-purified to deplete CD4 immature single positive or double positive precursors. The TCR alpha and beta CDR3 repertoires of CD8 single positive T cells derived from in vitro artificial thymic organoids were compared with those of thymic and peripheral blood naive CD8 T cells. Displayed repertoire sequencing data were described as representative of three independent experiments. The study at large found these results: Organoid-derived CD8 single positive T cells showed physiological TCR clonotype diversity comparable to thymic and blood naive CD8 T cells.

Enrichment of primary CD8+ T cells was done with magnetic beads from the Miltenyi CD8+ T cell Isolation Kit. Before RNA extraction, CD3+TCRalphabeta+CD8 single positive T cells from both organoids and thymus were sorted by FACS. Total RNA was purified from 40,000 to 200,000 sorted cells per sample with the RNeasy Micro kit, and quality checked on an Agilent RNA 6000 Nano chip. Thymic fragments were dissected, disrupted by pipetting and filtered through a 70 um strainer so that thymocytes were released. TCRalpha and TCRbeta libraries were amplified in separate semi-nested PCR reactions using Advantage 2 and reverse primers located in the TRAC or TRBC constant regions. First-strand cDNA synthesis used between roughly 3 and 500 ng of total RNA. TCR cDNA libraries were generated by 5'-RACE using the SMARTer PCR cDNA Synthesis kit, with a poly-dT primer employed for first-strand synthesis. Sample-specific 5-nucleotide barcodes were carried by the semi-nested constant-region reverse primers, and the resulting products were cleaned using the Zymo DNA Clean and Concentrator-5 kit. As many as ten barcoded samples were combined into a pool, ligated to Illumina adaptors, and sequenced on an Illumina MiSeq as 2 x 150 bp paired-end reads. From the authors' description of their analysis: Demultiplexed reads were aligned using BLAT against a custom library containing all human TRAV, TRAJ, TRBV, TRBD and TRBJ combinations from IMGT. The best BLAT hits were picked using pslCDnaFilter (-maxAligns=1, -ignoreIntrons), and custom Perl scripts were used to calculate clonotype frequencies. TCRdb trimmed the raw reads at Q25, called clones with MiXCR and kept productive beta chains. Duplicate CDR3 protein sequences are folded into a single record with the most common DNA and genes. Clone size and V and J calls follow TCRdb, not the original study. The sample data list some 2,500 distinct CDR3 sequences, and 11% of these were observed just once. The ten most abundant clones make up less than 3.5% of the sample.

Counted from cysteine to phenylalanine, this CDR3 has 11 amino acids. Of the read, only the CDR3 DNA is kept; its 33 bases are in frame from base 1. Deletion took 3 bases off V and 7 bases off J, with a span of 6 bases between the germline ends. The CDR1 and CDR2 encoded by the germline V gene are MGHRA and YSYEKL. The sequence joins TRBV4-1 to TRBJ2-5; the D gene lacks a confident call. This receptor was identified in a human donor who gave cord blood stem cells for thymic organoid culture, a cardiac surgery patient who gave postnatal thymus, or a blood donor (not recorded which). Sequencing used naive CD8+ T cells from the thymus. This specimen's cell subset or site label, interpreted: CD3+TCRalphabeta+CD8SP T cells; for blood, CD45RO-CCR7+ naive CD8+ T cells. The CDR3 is CASSHRGTQYF. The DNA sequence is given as TGCGCCAGCAGCCACAGAGGGACCCAGTACTTC.